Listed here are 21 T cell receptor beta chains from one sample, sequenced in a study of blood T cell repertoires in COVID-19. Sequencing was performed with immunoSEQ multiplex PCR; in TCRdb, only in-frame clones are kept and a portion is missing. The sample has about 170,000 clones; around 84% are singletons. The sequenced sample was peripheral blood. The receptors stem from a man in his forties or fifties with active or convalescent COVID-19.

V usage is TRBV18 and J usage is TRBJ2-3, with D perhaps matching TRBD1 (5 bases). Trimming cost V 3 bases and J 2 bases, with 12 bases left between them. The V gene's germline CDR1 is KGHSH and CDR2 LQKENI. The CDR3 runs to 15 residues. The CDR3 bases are TGTGCCAGCTCACCTAGACAGCAGAACACAGATACGCAGTATTTT. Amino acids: CASSPRQQNTDTQYF.

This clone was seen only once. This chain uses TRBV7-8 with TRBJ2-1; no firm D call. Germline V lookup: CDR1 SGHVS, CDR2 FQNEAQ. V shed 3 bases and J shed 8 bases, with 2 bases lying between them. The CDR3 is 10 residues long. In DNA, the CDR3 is TGTGCCAGCAGCTTCGATGAGCAGTTCTTC. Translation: CASSFDEQFF.

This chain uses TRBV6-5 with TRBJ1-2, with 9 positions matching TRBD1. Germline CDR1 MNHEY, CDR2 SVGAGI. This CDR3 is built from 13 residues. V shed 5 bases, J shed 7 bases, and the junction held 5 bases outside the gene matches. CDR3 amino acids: CASSPTGGSGYTF. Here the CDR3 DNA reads TGTGCCAGCAGTCCTACAGGGGGCTCTGGCTACACCTTC.

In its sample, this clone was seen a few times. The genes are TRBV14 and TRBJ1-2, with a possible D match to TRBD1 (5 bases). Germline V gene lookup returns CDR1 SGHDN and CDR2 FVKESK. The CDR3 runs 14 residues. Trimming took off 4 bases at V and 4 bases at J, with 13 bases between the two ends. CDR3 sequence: CASSPPGFVYGYTF. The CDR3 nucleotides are TGTGCCAGCAGCCCCCCAGGGTTCGTCTATGGCTACACCTTC.

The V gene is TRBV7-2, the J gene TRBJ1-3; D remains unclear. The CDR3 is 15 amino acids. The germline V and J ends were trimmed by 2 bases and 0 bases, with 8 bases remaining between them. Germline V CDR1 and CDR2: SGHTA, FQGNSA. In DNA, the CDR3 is TGTGCCAGCAGCTTATCCTGGAGCTCTGGAAACACCATATATTTT. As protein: CASSLSWSSGNTIYF.

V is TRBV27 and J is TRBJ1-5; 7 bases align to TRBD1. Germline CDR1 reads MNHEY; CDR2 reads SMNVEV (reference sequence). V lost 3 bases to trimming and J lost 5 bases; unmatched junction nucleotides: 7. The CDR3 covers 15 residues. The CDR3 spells CASSLGRGWDQPQHF. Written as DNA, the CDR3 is TGTGCCAGCAGTTTGGGCAGGGGGTGGGATCAGCCCCAGCATTTT.

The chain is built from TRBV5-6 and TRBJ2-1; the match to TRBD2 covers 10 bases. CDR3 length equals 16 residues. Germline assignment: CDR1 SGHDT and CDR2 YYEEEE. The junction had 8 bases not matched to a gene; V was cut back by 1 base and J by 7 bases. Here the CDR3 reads CASSLQSGGARNEQFF. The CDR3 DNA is TGTGCCAGCAGCTTGCAGAGCGGGGGGGCCAGGAATGAGCAGTTCTTC.

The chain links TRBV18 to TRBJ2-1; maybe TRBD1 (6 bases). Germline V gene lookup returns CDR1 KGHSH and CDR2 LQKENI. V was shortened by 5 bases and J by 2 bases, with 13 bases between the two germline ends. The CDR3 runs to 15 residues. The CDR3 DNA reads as TGTGCCAGCTCAGCCCAGGGGCGCACCTACAATGAGCAGTTCTTC. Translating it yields CASSAQGRTYNEQFF.

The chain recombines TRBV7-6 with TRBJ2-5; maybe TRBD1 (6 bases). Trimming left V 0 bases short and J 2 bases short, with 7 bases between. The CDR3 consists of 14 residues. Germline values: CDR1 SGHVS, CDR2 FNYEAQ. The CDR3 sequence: CASSLATGQETQYF. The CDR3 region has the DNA TGTGCCAGCAGCTTAGCGACAGGACAAGAGACCCAGTACTTC.

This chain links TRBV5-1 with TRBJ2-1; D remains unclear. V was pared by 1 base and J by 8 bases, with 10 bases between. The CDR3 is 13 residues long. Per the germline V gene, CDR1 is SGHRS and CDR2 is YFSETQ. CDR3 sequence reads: CASSLWFRDEQFF. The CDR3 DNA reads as TGCGCCAGCAGCTTGTGGTTCCGGGATGAGCAGTTCTTC.

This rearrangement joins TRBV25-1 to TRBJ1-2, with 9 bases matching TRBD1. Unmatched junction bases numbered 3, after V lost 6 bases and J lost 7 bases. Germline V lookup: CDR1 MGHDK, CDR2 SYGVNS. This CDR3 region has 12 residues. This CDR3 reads CASSDRGVGYTF. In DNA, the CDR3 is TGTGCCAGCAGCGACAGGGGGGTTGGCTACACCTTC.

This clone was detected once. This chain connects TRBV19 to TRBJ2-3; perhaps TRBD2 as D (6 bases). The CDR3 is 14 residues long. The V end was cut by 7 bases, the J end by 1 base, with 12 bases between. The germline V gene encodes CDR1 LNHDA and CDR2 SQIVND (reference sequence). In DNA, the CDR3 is TGTGCCAGTAACGACGGCGGGGGCACAGATACGCAGTATTTT. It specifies CASNDGGGTDTQYF.

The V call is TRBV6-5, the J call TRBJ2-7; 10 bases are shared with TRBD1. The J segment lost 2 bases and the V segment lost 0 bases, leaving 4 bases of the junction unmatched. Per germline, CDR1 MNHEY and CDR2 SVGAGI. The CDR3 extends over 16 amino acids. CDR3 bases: TGTGCCAGCAGTTACTCGAAGGGGACAGGGGCCTACGAGCAGTACTTC. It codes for CASSYSKGTGAYEQYF.

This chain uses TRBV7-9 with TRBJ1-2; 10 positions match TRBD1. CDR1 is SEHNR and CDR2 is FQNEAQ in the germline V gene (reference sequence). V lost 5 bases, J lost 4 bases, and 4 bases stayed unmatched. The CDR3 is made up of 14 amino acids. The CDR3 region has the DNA TGTGCCAGCAGCGCGGGACAGGGGTCCTATGGCTACACCTTC. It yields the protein CASSAGQGSYGYTF. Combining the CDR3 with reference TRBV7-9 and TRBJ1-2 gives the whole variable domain DTGVSQNPRHKITKRGQNVTFRCDPISEHNRLYWYRQTLGQGPEFLTYFQNEAQLEKSRLLSDRFSAERPKGSFSTLEIQRTEQGDSAMYLCASSAGQGSYGYTFGSGTRLTVV.

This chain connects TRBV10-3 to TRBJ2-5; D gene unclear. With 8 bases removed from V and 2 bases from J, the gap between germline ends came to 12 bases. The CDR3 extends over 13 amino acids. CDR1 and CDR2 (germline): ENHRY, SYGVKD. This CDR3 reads CAIGWAGQETQYF. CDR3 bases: TGTGCCATCGGATGGGCAGGACAAGAGACCCAGTACTTC.

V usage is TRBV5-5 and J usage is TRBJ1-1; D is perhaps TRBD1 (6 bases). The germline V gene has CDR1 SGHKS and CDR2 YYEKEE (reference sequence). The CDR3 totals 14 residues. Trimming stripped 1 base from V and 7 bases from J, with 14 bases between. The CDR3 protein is CASSLRHRVGEAFF. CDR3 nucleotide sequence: TGTGCCAGCAGCTTGCGGCACAGGGTAGGTGAAGCTTTCTTT.

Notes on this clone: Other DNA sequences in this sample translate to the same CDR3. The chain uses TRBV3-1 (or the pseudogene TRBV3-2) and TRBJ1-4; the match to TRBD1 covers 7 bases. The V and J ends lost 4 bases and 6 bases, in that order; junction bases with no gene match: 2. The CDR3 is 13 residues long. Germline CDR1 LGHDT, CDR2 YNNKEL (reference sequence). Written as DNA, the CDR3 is TGTGCCAGCAGCCGTGACAGGGATGAAAAACTGTTTTTT. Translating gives CASSRDRDEKLFF.

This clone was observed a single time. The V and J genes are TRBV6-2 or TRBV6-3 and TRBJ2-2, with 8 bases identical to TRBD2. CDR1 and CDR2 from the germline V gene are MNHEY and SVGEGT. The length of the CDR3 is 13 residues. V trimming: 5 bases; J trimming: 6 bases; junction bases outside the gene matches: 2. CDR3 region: CASSGLAAGELFF. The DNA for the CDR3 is TGTGCCAGCAGTGGACTAGCCGCCGGGGAGCTGTTTTTT.

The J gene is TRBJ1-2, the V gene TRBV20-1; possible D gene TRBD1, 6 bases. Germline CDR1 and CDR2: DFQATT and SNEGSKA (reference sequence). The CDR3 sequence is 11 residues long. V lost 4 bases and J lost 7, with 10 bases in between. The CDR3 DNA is TGCAGTGCTAAATCAGGGGCTGGCTACACCTTC. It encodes CSAKSGAGYTF.

DNA for the CDR3: TGTGCCAGCACCTGGGGAGGGCAGTCTAATGAGCAGTTCTTC. Residues: CASTWGGQSNEQFF. This chain uses TRBV28 with TRBJ2-1; 7 nucleotides align to TRBD2. The CDR3 is 14 residues long. The J segment lost 7 bases and the V segment lost 7 bases, leaving 10 bases of the junction unmatched. Germline CDR1 MDHEN, CDR2 SYDVKM.

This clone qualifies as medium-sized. The CDR3 DNA follows: TGTGCCATCAGTGAGTCCCCGGGACAGGGAACCGAAAAACTGTTTTTT. It is translated as CAISESPGQGTEKLFF. This rearrangement joins TRBV10-3 to TRBJ1-4, with 9 positions matching TRBD1. Looked up from germline, CDR1 is ENHRY and CDR2 is SYGVKD. The length of the CDR3 is 16 residues. V was clipped by 0 bases and J by 8 bases; unmatched bases: 7.